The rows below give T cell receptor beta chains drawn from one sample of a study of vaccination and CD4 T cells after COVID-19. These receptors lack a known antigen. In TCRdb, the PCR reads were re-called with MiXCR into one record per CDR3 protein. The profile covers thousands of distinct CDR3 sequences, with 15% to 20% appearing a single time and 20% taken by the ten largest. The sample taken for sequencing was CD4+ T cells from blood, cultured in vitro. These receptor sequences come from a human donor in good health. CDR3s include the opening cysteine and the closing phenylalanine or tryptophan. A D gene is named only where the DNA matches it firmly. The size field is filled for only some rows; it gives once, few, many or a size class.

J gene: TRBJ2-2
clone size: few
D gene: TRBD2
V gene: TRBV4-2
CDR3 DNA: TGTGCCAGCAGCCGGGGACTAGCGGGGACCGGGGAGCTGTTTTTT
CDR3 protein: CASSRGLAGTGELFF

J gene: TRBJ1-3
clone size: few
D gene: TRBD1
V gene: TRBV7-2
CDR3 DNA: TGTGCCAGCAGCCCAGACAGGGGCTCTGGAAACACCATATATTTT
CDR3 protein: CASSPDRGSGNTIYF

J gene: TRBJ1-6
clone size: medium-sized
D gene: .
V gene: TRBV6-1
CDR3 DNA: TGTGCCAGCAGGATGGGGGGCCCCAACAATTCACCCCTCCACTTT
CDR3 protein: CASRMGGPNNSPLHF

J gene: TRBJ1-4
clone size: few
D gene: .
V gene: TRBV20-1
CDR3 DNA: TGCAGTGCTAGAGGTCTACAGGGTGTGGGGGAAAAACTGTTTTTT
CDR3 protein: CSARGLQGVGEKLFF

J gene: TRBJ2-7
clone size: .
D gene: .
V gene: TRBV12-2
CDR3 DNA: TGTGCAAGTCGGCGATCCGGGACTAGAACCTACGAGCAGTACTTC
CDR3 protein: CASRRSGTRTYEQYF

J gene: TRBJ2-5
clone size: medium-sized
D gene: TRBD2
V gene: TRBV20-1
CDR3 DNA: TGCAGTGCTAGAGGATCTGCGGGGGGCCGGGAGACCCAGTACTTC
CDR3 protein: CSARGSAGGRETQYF

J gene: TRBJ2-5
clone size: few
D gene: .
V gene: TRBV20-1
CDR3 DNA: TGCAGTGCCAGGCGGGCGCAAGAGACCCAGTACTTC
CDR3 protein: CSARRAQETQYF

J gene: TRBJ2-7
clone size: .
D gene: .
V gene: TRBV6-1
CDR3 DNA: TGTGCCAGCAGTAATGGGATATCCTACGAGCAGTACTTC
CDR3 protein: CASSNGISYEQYF

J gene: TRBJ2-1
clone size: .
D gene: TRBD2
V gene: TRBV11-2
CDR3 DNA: TGTGCCAGCAGCTTTACCCTCCCGGGAGGAGAGCAGTTCTTC
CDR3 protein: CASSFTLPGGEQFF

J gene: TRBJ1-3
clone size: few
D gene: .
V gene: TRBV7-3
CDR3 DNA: TGTGCCAGCAGCTTAGCGGGTCCTACTGGAAACACCATATATTTT
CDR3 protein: CASSLAGPTGNTIYF

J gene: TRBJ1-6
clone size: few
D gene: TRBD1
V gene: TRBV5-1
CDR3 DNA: TGCGCCAGCAGCGGAACACAGGGGGCGAGTGAGAATTCACCCCTCCACTTT
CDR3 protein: CASSGTQGASENSPLHF

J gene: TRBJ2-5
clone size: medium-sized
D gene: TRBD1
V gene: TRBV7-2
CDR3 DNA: TGTGCCAGCAGCTCCACAGGGGTGGCGGAGACCCAGTACTTC
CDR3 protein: CASSSTGVAETQYF

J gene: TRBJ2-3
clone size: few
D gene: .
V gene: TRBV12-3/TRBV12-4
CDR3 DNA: TGTGCCAGCAGACGCGGCGTGGGCACAGATACGCAGTATTTT
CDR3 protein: CASRRGVGTDTQYF

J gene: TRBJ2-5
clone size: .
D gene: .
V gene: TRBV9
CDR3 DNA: TGTGCCAGCAGCGTAGGCCTGGAGGGGGGGAGCCAGTACTTC
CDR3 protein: CASSVGLEGGSQYF

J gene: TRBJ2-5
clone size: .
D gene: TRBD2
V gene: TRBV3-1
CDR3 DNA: TGTGCCAGCAGCGCCTTAGGCGCGGGGGGTAGAAGGGAGACCCAGTACTTC
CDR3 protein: CASSALGAGGRRETQYF

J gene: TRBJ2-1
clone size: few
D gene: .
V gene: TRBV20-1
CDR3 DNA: TGCAGTGCTAGATGGTACAGAAAATACAATGAGCAGTTCTTC
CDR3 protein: CSARWYRKYNEQFF

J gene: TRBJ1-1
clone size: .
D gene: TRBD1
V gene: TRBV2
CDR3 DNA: TGTGCCACTACAGTGGACAGGGGGAATGAAGCTTTCTTT
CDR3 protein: CATTVDRGNEAFF

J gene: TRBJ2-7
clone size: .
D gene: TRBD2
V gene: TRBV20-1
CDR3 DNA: TGCAGTGCTCAACACGGGACTAGCGCGACCTACGAGCAGTACTTC
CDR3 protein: CSAQHGTSATYEQYF